The next 18 T cell receptor beta chains were all read from a single sample in a study of human T cells and chemical hapten exposure. TCRdb processed the RACE reads anew with MiXCR; each CDR3 protein has one entry. The table lists fewer than 100,000 distinct CDR3 sequences, approximately 13% of them singletons. Described time point: patch test 1, 2 weeks after DPC sensitization. Treatment defined: therapeutic diphenylcyclopropenone sensitization with weekly scalp DPC. The source was whole blood, collected in connection with sensitization to the hapten diphenylcyclopropenone (DPC). The receptors stem from a woman in her thirties or forties with alopecia areata. Some clones in this sample may be carry-over from other donors' samples.

The V and J genes are TRBV20-1 and TRBJ1-1, with TRBD1 matching 9 bases. CDR1 DFQATT and CDR2 SNEGSKA come from the germline V gene (reference sequence). With 1 base clipped from V and 5 bases from J, the junction kept 2 bases outside the gene matches. This CDR3 region has 13 residues. CDR3 loop: CSARGDRDTEAFF. In nucleotides, the CDR3 is TGCAGTGCTAGAGGGGACAGGGATACTGAAGCTTTCTTT.

There are a few counts of this clonotype. The chain couples TRBV28 to TRBJ2-5; D not resolved. V was clipped by 5 bases and J by 3 bases, with 7 bases between them. The CDR3 has 12 residues. The germline V gene has CDR1 MDHEN and CDR2 SYDVKM. CDR3 loop: CASSGDEETQYF. The CDR3, as DNA: TGTGCCAGCAGTGGGGATGAAGAGACCCAGTACTTC.

The chain couples TRBV18 to TRBJ1-3; D not resolved. This CDR3 is built from 18 residues. Per the germline V gene, CDR1 is KGHSH and CDR2 is LQKENI. V lost 1 base, J lost 0 bases, and 16 bases lay in between. CDR3 sequence: CASSPLSTAGSSGNTIYF. Here the CDR3 DNA reads TGTGCCAGCTCACCACTCTCCACCGCCGGGAGCTCTGGAAACACCATATATTTT.

This clonotype was detected a few times. This chain connects TRBV6-6 to TRBJ1-5; 10 bases agree with TRBD1. The V gene end was trimmed by 0 bases and the J gene end by 3 bases; junction bases not matched to a gene: 11. CDR3 length: 19 amino acids. The germline CDR1 and CDR2 sequences are MNHNY and SVGAGI (reference sequence). The CDR3 DNA follows: TGTGCCAGCAGTTACTCCCAGACAGGGGGCGGTGAGAACAATCAGCCCCAGCATTTT. The encoded protein is CASSYSQTGGGENNQPQHF.

This clonotype has only a few counts. The CDR3 sequence is CSAEDYRGFTDTQYF. CDR3 coding DNA: TGCAGTGCTGAGGACTACCGAGGGTTCACAGATACGCAGTATTTT. The chain employs TRBV20-1 and TRBJ2-3; weak D call: TRBD2 (6 bases). Germline values: CDR1 DFQATT, CDR2 SNEGSKA (reference sequence). V lost 5 bases to trimming and J lost 2 bases, with 17 bases between them. The CDR3 runs 15 residues.

J is TRBJ2-1 and V is TRBV4-3, with D hard to call. Between the trimmed V and J ends, which lost 1 base and 4 bases, there was a span of 5 bases. The CDR3 has 13 residues. CDR1 LGHNA and CDR2 YSLEER come from the germline V gene. DNA of the CDR3: TGCGCCAGCAGCCAAGTTGTTTACAATGAGCAGTTCTTC. Its translation is CASSQVVYNEQFF.

The chain couples TRBV29-1 to TRBJ2-4; 9 nucleotides match TRBD1. The CDR3 consists of 16 residues. With V trimmed by 0 bases and J by 3 bases, 6 bases remained unmatched. The germline CDR1 and CDR2 sequences are SQVTM and ANQGSEA. The CDR3 DNA reads TGCAGCGTTGAAGATCGGACAGGGGTTGGCAAAAACATTCAGTACTTC. Translated, it gives CSVEDRTGVGKNIQYF.

V gene TRBV19 combines with J gene TRBJ2-2; tentatively, D is TRBD2 (5 bases). Germline loops: CDR1 LNHDA, CDR2 SQIVND (reference sequence). CDR3 length: 14 amino acids. V was shortened by 10 bases and J by 2 bases, with 14 bases between the two germline ends. In DNA, the CDR3 is TGTGCCACTAGCCCCGGGCACAACACCGGGGAGCTGTTTTTT. Translating it yields CATSPGHNTGELFF.

This chain connects TRBV5-4 to TRBJ2-5; D is ambiguous. V was shortened by 4 bases and J by 1 base, with 11 bases between the two germline ends. The CDR3 contains 14 residues. The germline gives CDR1 SGHNT, CDR2 YYREEE (reference sequence). DNA for the CDR3: TGTGCCAGCAGCCCTAACGGGTTCCAAGAGACCCAGTACTTC. As protein: CASSPNGFQETQYF.

The chain recombines TRBV28 with TRBJ2-7; D assignment may be TRBD1 or TRBD2 (5 bases each). Germline CDR1 and CDR2: MDHEN and SYDVKM. CDR3 length: 12 residues. The V end lost 5 bases, the J end lost 4 bases, and 9 bases lay between the germline ends. The CDR3 DNA is TGTGCCAGCAGTGGGGGTACGTACGAGCAGTACTTC. This gives the protein CASSGGTYEQYF.

The chain employs TRBV28 and TRBJ2-1, with 8 bases matching TRBD2. V lost 6 bases and J lost 0; bases outside the gene matches: 7. Germline values: CDR1 MDHEN, CDR2 SYDVKM. The CDR3 is 16 amino acids. CDR3 DNA sequence: TGTGCCAGCAGCCCCTTAGCGGGACGCTCCTACAATGAGCAGTTCTTC. Translation: CASSPLAGRSYNEQFF.

The chain has TRBV7-3 and TRBJ2-2; D is undetermined. Germline-derived CDR1 and CDR2 are SGHTA and FQGTGA. V dropped 5 bases and J dropped 5 bases, with 12 bases sitting between them. The CDR3 loop spans 14 amino acids. The CDR3 region is CASSPNPATGELFF. CDR3 DNA: TGTGCCAGCAGCCCTAACCCAGCGACCGGGGAGCTGTTTTTT.

This clonotype has only a few counts. J is TRBJ2-5 and V is TRBV4-3; D remains ambiguous. The length of the CDR3 is 14 residues. The V gene's germline CDR1 is LGHNA and CDR2 YSLEER. V was clipped by 0 bases and J by 3 bases, with 8 bases between them. CDR3 sequence reads: CASSQEVGKETQYF. CDR3 nucleotides: TGCGCCAGCAGCCAAGAGGTCGGAAAAGAGACCCAGTACTTC.

The chain carries TRBV29-1 and TRBJ2-3; tentatively, D is TRBD1 (7 bases). The germline V gene encodes CDR1 SQVTM and CDR2 ANQGSEA. V was pared by 5 bases and J by 0 bases, with 12 bases between. This CDR3 is built from 14 residues. The CDR3 region is CSVRGTASTDTQYF. The CDR3, as DNA: TGCAGCGTTCGGGGGACAGCTAGCACAGATACGCAGTATTTT.

The chain links TRBV5-5 to TRBJ2-7; 10 nucleotides match TRBD2. The length of the CDR3 is 15 residues. Germline V CDR1 and CDR2: SGHKS, YYEKEE (reference sequence). With V trimmed by 0 bases and J by 1 base, 1 base remained unmatched. As DNA, the CDR3 is TGTGCCAGCAGCTTGGCTAGCGGGAGTTCCTACGAGCAGTACTTC. Translated: CASSLASGSSYEQYF. Full variable domain (missing parts from reference TRBV5-5 and TRBJ2-7): DAGVTQSPTHLIKTRGQQVTLRCSPISGHKSVSWYQQVLGQGPQFIFQYYEKEERGRGNFPDRFSARQFPNYSSELNVNALLLGDSALYLCASSLASGSSYEQYFGPGTRLTVT.

In this sample, this clonotype turned up many times. CDR3 sequence: CASSYKGTGPSYEQYF. The CDR3, as DNA: TGTGCCAGCAGTTACAAGGGGACAGGCCCTTCCTACGAGCAGTACTTC. V usage is TRBV6-2 or TRBV6-3 and J usage is TRBJ2-7; 8 bases fit TRBD1. The CDR3 has 16 amino acids. The V segment lost 2 bases and the J segment 1 base; nucleotides outside the gene matches: 7. Looked up from germline, CDR1 is MNHEY and CDR2 is SVGEGT.

V gene TRBV5-1 combines with J gene TRBJ2-2; 8 nucleotides agree with TRBD2. Germline CDR1 SGHRS, CDR2 YFSETQ. The J segment lost 0 bases and the V segment lost 6 bases, leaving 1 base of the junction unmatched. This CDR3 is 14 amino acids long. In DNA, the CDR3 is TGCGCCAGCAAGGGACTAGCGAACACCGGGGAGCTGTTTTTT. Translated: CASKGLANTGELFF.

This clonotype was counted between two and nine times. The chain carries TRBV9 and TRBJ2-3, with 8 bases matching TRBD2. Per germline, CDR1 SGDLS and CDR2 YYNGEE. After removal of 3 bases from V and 2 bases from J, the junction contained 5 bases not matched to a gene. The CDR3 has 15 residues. The CDR3 region has the DNA TGTGCCAGCAGCGCCCTAGCGGGCCTCACAGATACGCAGTATTTT. Translation: CASSALAGLTDTQYF. Complete variable domain (other parts from reference TRBV9 and TRBJ2-3): DSGVTQTPKHLITATGQRVTLRCSPRSGDLSVYWYQQSLDQGLQFLIQYYNGEERAKGNILERFSAQQFPDLHSELNLSSLELGDSALYFCASSALAGLTDTQYFGPGTRLTVL.